This T cell receptor beta chain was sequenced during a study of radiotherapy plus CTLA-4 blockade in lung cancer. In the study overall: Of the patients, 15% to 20% showed objective responses and about 29% attained disease control.

Using immunoSEQ multiplex PCR, the repertoire was profiled, and TCRdb retains in-frame clones only, with some absent. This table has 110,000 or so clones, about 77% appearing once. Germline V CDR1 and CDR2: MNHEY, SMNVEV (reference sequence). The CDR3 contains 13 residues. The J segment lost 2 bases and the V segment lost 3 bases, leaving 1 base of the junction unmatched. CTLA-4 blockade with ipilimumab, together with focal radiation, was given to patients with chemo-refractory metastatic non-small-cell lung cancer. With regard to this clone: Antigen specificity is unknown.

Overall study results and limits: Reports state that early shifts in blood T cell clones, with interferon-beta, best predicted response. Tumor-origin TCR clones grew in blood after radiotherapy plus ipilimumab.

The material was peripheral blood, obtained from a patient treated with radiotherapy plus ipilimumab. This rearrangement joins TRBV27 to TRBJ2-7; 7 bases are a match to TRBD2. This TCR came from a human donor with non-small cell lung cancer who had a partial response to radiotherapy plus ipilimumab. CDR3 sequence: CASSFLAAYEQYV. CDR3 DNA: TGTGCCAGCAGTTTTCTAGCGGCCTACGAGCAGTACGTC.